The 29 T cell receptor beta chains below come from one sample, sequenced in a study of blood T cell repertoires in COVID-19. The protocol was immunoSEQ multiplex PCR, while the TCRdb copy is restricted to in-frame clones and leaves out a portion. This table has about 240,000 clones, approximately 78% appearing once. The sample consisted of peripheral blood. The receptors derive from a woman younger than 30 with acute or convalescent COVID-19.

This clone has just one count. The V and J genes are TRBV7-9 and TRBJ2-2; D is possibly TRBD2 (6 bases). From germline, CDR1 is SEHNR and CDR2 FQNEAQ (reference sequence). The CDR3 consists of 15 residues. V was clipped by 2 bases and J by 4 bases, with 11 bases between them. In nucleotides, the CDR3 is TGTGCCAGCAGCTTATTGGTCGGGGGCACCGGGGAGCTGTTTTTT. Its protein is CASSLLVGGTGELFF.

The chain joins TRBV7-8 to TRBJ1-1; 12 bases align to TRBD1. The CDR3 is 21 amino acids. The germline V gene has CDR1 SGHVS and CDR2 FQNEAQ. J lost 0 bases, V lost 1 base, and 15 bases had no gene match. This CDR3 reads CASSLVWDRGLEKVVNTEAFF. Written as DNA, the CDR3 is TGTGCCAGCAGCTTAGTTTGGGACAGGGGGCTGGAAAAGGTTGTGAACACTGAAGCTTTCTTT.

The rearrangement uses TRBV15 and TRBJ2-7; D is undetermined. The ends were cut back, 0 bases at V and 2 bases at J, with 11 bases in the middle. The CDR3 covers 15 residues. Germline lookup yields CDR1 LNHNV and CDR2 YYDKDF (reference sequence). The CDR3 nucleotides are TGTGCCACCAGCAGAGATACATCGCTGGCCTACGAGCAGTACTTC. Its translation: CATSRDTSLAYEQYF.

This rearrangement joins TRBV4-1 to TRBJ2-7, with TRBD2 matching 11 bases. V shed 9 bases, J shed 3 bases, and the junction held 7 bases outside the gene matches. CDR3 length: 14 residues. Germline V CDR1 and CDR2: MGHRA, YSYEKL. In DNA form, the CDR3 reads TGCGCCAGTTCAACTAGCGGGAGTATCTACGAGCAGTACTTC. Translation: CASSTSGSIYEQYF.

The DNA of the CDR3 is TGTGCCAGCAGTTATGGTGAGGGAAAGTCACCCCTCCACTTT. It encodes CASSYGEGKSPLHF. The chain joins TRBV6-6 to TRBJ1-6; D not certain. CDR1 is MNHNY and CDR2 is SVGAGI in the germline V gene (reference sequence). The CDR3 runs 14 residues. Trimming left V 3 bases short and J 10 bases short, with 13 bases between.

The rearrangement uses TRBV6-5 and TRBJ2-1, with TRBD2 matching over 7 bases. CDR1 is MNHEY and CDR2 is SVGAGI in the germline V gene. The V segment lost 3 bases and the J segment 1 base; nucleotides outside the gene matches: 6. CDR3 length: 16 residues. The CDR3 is CASSYNGLESYNEQFF. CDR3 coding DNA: TGTGCCAGCAGTTATAACGGACTAGAATCCTACAATGAGCAGTTCTTC.

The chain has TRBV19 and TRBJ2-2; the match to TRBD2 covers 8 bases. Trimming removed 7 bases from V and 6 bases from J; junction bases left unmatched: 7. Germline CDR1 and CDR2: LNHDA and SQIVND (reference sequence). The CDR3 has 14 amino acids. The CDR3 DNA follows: TGTGCCAGTACCTGGGGCGGGAGGCCCGGGGAGCTGTTTTTT. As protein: CASTWGGRPGELFF. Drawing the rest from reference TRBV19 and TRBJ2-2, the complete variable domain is DGGITQSPKYLFRKEGQNVTLSCEQNLNHDAMYWYRQDPGQGLRLIYYSQIVNDFQKGDIAEGYSVSREKKESFPLTVTSAQKNPTAFYLCASTWGGRPGELFFGEGSRLTVL.

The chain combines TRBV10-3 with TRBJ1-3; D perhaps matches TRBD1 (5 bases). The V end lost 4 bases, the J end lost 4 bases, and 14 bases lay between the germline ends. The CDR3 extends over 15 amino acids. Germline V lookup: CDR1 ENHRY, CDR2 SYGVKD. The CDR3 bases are TGTGCCATCAGTGGGGGCCCGGCAGAAGGAAACACCATATATTTT. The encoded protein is CAISGGPAEGNTIYF.

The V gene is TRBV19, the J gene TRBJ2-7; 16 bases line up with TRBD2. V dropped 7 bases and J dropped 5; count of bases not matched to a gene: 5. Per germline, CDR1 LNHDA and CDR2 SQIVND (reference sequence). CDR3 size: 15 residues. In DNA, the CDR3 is TGTGCCAGTACCCAAGGGACTAGCGGGAGGGACGAGCAGTACTTC. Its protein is CASTQGTSGRDEQYF.

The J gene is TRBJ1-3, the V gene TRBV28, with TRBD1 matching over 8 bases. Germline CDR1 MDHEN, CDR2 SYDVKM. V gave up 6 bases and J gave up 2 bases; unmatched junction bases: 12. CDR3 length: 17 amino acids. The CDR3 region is CASSQWTGKVTGNTIYF. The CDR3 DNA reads TGTGCCAGCAGCCAGTGGACAGGGAAGGTAACTGGAAACACCATATATTTT.

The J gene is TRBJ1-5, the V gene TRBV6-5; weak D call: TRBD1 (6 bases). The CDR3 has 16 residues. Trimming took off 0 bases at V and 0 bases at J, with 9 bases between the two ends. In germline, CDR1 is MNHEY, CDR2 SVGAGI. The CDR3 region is CASSYSWGPSNQPQHF. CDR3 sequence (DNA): TGTGCCAGCAGTTACTCGTGGGGGCCTAGCAATCAGCCCCAGCATTTT.

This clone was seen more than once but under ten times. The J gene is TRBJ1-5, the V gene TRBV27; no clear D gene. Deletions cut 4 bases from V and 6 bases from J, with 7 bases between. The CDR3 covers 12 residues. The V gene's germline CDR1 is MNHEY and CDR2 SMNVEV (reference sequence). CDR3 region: CASSSRGQPQHF. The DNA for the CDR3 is TGTGCCAGCAGTTCCCGGGGTCAGCCCCAGCATTTT.

In DNA, the CDR3 is TGCGCCAGCAGCTTCCACCTGGCGGGTCAAGAGACCCAGTACTTC. It yields the protein CASSFHLAGQETQYF. This chain joins TRBV5-1 and TRBJ2-5; D is perhaps TRBD2 (5 bases). This CDR3 is 15 amino acids long. Trimming stripped 2 bases from V and 2 bases from J, with 13 bases between. Germline V CDR1 and CDR2: SGHRS, YFSETQ. The complete variable domain, with remaining parts taken from reference TRBV5-1 and TRBJ2-5, reads KAGVTQTPRYLIKTRGQQVTLSCSPISGHRSVSWYQQTPGQGLQFLFEYFSETQRNKGNFPGRFSGRQFSNSRSEMNVSTLELGDSALYLCASSFHLAGQETQYFGPGTRLLVL.

The CDR3 DNA reads TGTGCCAGCAGGTGGGACAGCTATGGCTACACCTTC. Amino acid sequence: CASRWDSYGYTF. The chain carries TRBV12-3 or TRBV12-4 and TRBJ1-2, with 7 bases that match TRBD1. The CDR3 has 12 residues. V lost 6 bases to trimming and J lost 4 bases; unmatched junction nucleotides: 2.

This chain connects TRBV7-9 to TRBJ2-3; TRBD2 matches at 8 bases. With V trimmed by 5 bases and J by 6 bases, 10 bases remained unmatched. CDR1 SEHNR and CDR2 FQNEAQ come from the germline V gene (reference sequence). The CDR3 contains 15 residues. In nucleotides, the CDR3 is TGTGCCAGCAGCCCCATCGGGACTAGTGGGGATACGCAGTATTTT. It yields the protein CASSPIGTSGDTQYF.

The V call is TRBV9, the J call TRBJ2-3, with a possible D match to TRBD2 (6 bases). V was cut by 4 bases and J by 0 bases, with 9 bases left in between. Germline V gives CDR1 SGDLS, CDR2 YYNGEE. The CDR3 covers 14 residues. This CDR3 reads CASSISGSTDTQYF. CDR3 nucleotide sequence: TGTGCCAGCAGCATAAGCGGGAGCACAGATACGCAGTATTTT.

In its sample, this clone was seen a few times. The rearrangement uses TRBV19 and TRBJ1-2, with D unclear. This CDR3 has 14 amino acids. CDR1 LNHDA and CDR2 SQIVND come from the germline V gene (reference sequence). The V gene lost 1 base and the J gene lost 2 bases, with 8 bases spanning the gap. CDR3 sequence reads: CASSIAGYNYGYTF. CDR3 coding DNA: TGTGCCAGTAGTATAGCAGGCTACAACTATGGCTACACCTTC.

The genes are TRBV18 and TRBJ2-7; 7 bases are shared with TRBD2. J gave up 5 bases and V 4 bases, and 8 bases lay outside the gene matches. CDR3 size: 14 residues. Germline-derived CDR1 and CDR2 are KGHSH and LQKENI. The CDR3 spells CASSLTTSRHEQYF. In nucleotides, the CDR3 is TGTGCCAGCTCACTTACGACTAGCCGTCACGAGCAGTACTTC.

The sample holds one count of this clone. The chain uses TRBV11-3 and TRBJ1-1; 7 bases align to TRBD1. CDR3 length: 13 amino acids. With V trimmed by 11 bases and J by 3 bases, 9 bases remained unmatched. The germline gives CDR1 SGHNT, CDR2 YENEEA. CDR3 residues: CAEQQGQDTEAFF. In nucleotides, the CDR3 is TGTGCCGAACAACAAGGACAGGACACTGAAGCTTTCTTT.

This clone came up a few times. In DNA, the CDR3 is TGTGCCAGCAGTTTAAGCCAGGGCTATGGCTACACCTTC. Translating it yields CASSLSQGYGYTF. This chain connects TRBV28 to TRBJ1-2, with D tentatively TRBD1 (5 bases). Germline CDR1 MDHEN, CDR2 SYDVKM. This CDR3 has 13 residues. The V gene lost 2 bases and the J gene lost 4 bases, with 8 bases spanning the gap.

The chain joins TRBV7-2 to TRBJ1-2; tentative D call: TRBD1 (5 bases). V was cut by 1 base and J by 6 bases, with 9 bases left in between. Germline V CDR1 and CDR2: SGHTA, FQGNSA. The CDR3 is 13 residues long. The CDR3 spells CASSLGTNHGYTF. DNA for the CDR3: TGTGCCAGCAGCTTAGGGACAAACCATGGCTACACCTTC.

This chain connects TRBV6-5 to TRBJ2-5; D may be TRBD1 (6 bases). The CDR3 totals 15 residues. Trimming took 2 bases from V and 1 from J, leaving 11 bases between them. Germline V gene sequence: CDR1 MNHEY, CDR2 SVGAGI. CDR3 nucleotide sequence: TGTGCCAGCAGTTACATTGGGACAAGCCAAGAGACCCAGTACTTC. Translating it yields CASSYIGTSQETQYF.

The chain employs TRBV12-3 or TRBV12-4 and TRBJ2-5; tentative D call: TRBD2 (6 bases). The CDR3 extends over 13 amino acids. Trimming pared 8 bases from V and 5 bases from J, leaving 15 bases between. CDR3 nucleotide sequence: TGTGCCAGCGCACTAGCTGTTCGGGAGACCCAGTACTTC. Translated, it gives CASALAVRETQYF.

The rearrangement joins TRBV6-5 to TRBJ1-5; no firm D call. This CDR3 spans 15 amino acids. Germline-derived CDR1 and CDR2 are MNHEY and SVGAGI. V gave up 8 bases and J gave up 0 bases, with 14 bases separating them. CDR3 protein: CASSSEAYSNQPQHF. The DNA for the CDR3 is TGTGCCAGCTCGAGTGAGGCATATAGCAATCAGCCCCAGCATTTT.

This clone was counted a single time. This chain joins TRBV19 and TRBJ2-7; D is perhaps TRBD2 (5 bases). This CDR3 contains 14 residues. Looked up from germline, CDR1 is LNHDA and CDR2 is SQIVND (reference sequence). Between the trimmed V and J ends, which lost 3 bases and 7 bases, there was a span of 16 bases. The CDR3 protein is CASSITGPGGEQYF. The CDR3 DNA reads TGTGCCAGTAGTATTACTGGACCGGGCGGGGAGCAGTACTTC.

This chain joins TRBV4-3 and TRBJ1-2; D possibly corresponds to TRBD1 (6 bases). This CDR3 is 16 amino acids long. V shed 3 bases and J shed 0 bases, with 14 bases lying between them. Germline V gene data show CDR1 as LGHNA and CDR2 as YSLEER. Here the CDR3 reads CASSQLAGGTNYGYTF. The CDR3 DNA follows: TGCGCCAGCAGCCAGCTTGCGGGGGGCACTAACTATGGCTACACCTTC.

DNA of the CDR3: TGTGCCAGCAGTGAGACGAAGTTGGACAGATCCTACAATGAGCAGTTCTTC. Translating gives CASSETKLDRSYNEQFF. The chain recombines TRBV25-1 with TRBJ2-1; weak D call: TRBD1 (6 bases). Germline V gene data show CDR1 as MGHDK and CDR2 as SYGVNS. This CDR3 spans 17 amino acids. The ends were cut back, 3 bases at V and 1 base at J, with 16 bases in the middle.

CDR3 sequence reads: CASTATGGVYEQYF. CDR3 coding DNA: TGTGCCAGCACCGCGACAGGGGGTGTTTACGAGCAGTACTTC. The rearrangement uses TRBV28 and TRBJ2-7; 9 nucleotides agree with TRBD1. CDR3 length: 14 residues. V lost 7 bases to trimming and J lost 4 bases; unmatched junction nucleotides: 8. Germline assignment: CDR1 MDHEN and CDR2 SYDVKM.

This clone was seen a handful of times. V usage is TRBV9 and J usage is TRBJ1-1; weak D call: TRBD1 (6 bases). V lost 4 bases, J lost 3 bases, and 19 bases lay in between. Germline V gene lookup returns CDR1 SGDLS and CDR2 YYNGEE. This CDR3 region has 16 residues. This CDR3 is CASSSSNRATDTEAFF. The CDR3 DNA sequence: TGTGCCAGCAGCTCAAGTAACAGGGCCACGGACACTGAAGCTTTCTTT.